The clone carrying this T cell receptor beta chain was counted many times. Germline values: CDR1 ENHRY, CDR2 SYGVKD. Trimming shortened V by 3 bases and J by 6 bases, and 3 bases separated the two germline ends. The CDR3 has 11 residues. These data originate in a study of T-cell reconstitution after alpha-beta-depleted transplantation in children. Unique molecular identifiers were incorporated into the prepared TCRbeta library. TCRdb ran MiXCR on the PCR reads and lists one entry per CDR3 protein. The sample lists some 400,000 distinct CDR3 sequences, roughly 20% seen once, with approximately 3.8% in the top ten.

The receptor was isolated from a human donor who donated a stem cell graft to a child with acute myeloid leukemia. The chain joins TRBV10-3 to TRBJ2-1; D remains ambiguous. The sample was PBMCs from the stem cell graft donor, taken from the stem cell graft. The CDR3 nucleotides read TGTGCCATCAGTGATCCCAATGAGCAGTTCTTC. Encoded protein: CAISDPNEQFF.